The 22 T cell receptor beta chains below come from one sample, sequenced in a study of graft-versus-host responses after intestinal transplantation. Profiling relied on immunoSEQ multiplex PCR, and the TCRdb table lists in-frame clones only, not all of them. This table has some 69,000 clones, roughly 89% appearing once. The specimen was bone marrow, collected roughly 110 weeks after intestinal transplantation. The receptors come from a human patient who received an intestinal transplant, so some T cells may come from the graft donor.

The rearrangement uses TRBV11-2 and TRBJ2-1; perhaps TRBD1 as D (6 bases). The germline V gene encodes CDR1 SGHAT and CDR2 FQNNGV. The germline V and J ends were trimmed by 1 base and 4 bases, with 14 bases remaining between them. CDR3 length equals 16 residues. The CDR3 here is CASSLVEGESYNEQFF. Here the CDR3 DNA reads TGTGCCAGCAGCTTAGTTGAGGGGGAATCGTACAATGAGCAGTTCTTC.

The chain couples TRBV7-9 to TRBJ2-7; D gene uncertain. This CDR3 is 14 amino acids long. In germline, CDR1 is SEHNR, CDR2 FQNEAQ (reference sequence). The V end lost 5 bases, the J end lost 2 bases, and 13 bases lay between the germline ends. CDR3 DNA: TGTGCCAGCAGCCCCGTGGGCAGCCCCTACGAGCAGTACTTC. Translation: CASSPVGSPYEQYF.

The rearrangement uses TRBV5-6 and TRBJ1-1; 7 nucleotides match TRBD1. The CDR3 has 12 residues. Germline trimming cut 4 bases from V and 4 bases from J; bases unmatched to any gene: 1. The germline V gene has CDR1 SGHDT and CDR2 YYEEEE. This chain's CDR3 is CASSHRGTEAFF. The CDR3 bases are TGTGCCAGCAGCCACAGGGGCACTGAAGCTTTCTTT.

V is TRBV5-4 and J is TRBJ2-2, with a possible D match to TRBD1 (5 bases). V was trimmed by 0 bases and J by 4 bases, leaving 10 bases between them. The CDR3 sequence is 15 residues long. CDR1 is SGHNT and CDR2 is YYREEE in the germline V gene (reference sequence). This CDR3 reads CASSLGQGLTGELFF. CDR3 bases: TGTGCCAGCAGCTTGGGGCAGGGTCTCACCGGGGAGCTGTTTTTT.

This clone was seen only once. The chain employs TRBV6-6 and TRBJ1-2, with D uncertain. The V and J ends lost 0 bases and 3 bases respectively, with 8 bases between them. The CDR3 extends over 14 amino acids. The germline V gene encodes CDR1 MNHNY and CDR2 SVGAGI (reference sequence). The DNA of the CDR3 is TGTGCCAGCAGTTACTCGGGCGCGGACTATGGCTACACCTTC. It translates to CASSYSGADYGYTF.

V gene TRBV30 combines with J gene TRBJ2-5, with D perhaps matching TRBD2 (6 bases). CDR3 size: 12 residues. V was trimmed by 1 base and J by 4 bases, leaving 7 bases between them. CDR1 is GTSNPN and CDR2 is SVGIG in the germline V gene (reference sequence). The CDR3 sequence: CAWSGAGETQYF. Written as DNA, the CDR3 is TGTGCCTGGAGTGGAGCGGGAGAGACCCAGTACTTC.

The chain links TRBV9 to TRBJ2-1; D is perhaps TRBD1 (6 bases). CDR3 length: 16 residues. Germline CDR1 reads SGDLS; CDR2 reads YYNGEE. Trimming pared 3 bases from V and 0 bases from J, leaving 13 bases between. In nucleotides, the CDR3 is TGTGCCAGCAGCGCCAGGGGACCAAGCTCCTACAATGAGCAGTTCTTC. Its translation is CASSARGPSSYNEQFF.

The V call is TRBV5-1, the J call TRBJ2-1; 9 bases agree with TRBD2. This CDR3 spans 16 amino acids. Germline CDR1 reads SGHRS; CDR2 reads YFSETQ. Germline trimming cut 0 bases from V and 7 bases from J; bases unmatched to any gene: 8. The CDR3 loop reads CASSLEGGRAGNEQFF. CDR3 DNA: TGCGCCAGCAGCTTGGAGGGCGGGAGGGCCGGGAATGAGCAGTTCTTC.

This chain connects TRBV6-5 to TRBJ2-5; D is possibly TRBD2 (7 bases). Between the trimmed V and J ends, which lost 0 bases and 4 bases, there was a span of 9 bases. The CDR3 loop spans 14 amino acids. Germline loops: CDR1 MNHEY, CDR2 SVGAGI. CDR3 in DNA: TGTGCCAGCAGTTACTCGAGGGGGGGAGAGACCCAGTACTTC. Its translation: CASSYSRGGETQYF.

This rearrangement joins TRBV5-1 to TRBJ2-1; D is unclear. The CDR3 contains 17 residues. CDR1 and CDR2 (germline): SGHRS, YFSETQ. The V gene lost 3 bases and the J gene lost 0 bases, with 16 bases spanning the gap. CDR3 coding DNA: TGCGCCAGCAGCTCTTCCGACTTGATGAGCTCCTACAATGAGCAGTTCTTC. Translating it yields CASSSSDLMSSYNEQFF.

This chain links TRBV6-5 with TRBJ2-5; 7 bases line up with TRBD1. The CDR3 is 14 amino acids. The ends lost 6 bases at V and 2 bases at J; junction bases unmatched: 6. Per germline, CDR1 MNHEY and CDR2 SVGAGI. The CDR3 is CASSRIQGQETQYF. In DNA form, the CDR3 reads TGTGCCAGCAGCCGAATACAGGGGCAAGAGACCCAGTACTTC.

This rearrangement joins TRBV10-3 to TRBJ2-2; 11 bases agree with TRBD1. The length of the CDR3 is 14 residues. Germline V gene data show CDR1 as ENHRY and CDR2 as SYGVKD. V shed 9 bases, J shed 2 bases, and the junction held 2 bases outside the gene matches. The CDR3 nucleotides read TGTGCCATGGGACAGGGGGATAACACCGGGGAGCTGTTTTTT. This codes for CAMGQGDNTGELFF.

CDR3 nucleotides: TGTGCCAGCAGCCCTACAGACTCCGGGGCCAACGTCCTGACTTTC. It codes for CASSPTDSGANVLTF. The chain couples TRBV9 to TRBJ2-6; D gene uncertain. Germline-derived CDR1 and CDR2 are SGDLS and YYNGEE. Trimming removed 4 bases from V and 4 bases from J, with 12 bases in between. The CDR3 extends over 15 amino acids.

The chain links TRBV4-1 to TRBJ2-3; D call uncertain. The length of the CDR3 is 13 residues. Germline-derived CDR1 and CDR2 are MGHRA and YSYEKL. Between the trimmed V and J ends, which lost 1 base and 4 bases, there was a span of 6 bases. CDR3 coding DNA: TGCGCCAGCAGCCAAGTTGGGGCAGATACGCAGTATTTT. Protein product: CASSQVGADTQYF.

The V and J genes are TRBV19 and TRBJ1-2; D not certain. Trimming removed 7 bases from V and 4 bases from J, with 13 bases in between. Germline values: CDR1 LNHDA, CDR2 SQIVND (reference sequence). There are 13 residues in the CDR3. DNA for the CDR3: TGTGCCAGTACACCTGGAGGCTCCTATGGCTACACCTTC. Translating it yields CASTPGGSYGYTF.

V gene TRBV2 combines with J gene TRBJ2-7, with a possible D match to TRBD1 (6 bases). The CDR3 contains 13 residues. Trimming pared 4 bases from V and 3 bases from J, leaving 10 bases between. Germline CDR1 reads SNHLY; CDR2 reads FYNNEI. This chain's CDR3 is CASSGQARYEQYF. CDR3 coding DNA: TGTGCCAGCAGTGGACAGGCCCGCTACGAGCAGTACTTC. The full variable domain, its missing parts supplied by reference TRBV2 and TRBJ2-7, is EPEVTQTPSHQVTQMGQEVILRCVPISNHLYFYWYRQILGQKVEFLVSFYNNEISEKSEIFDDQFSVERPDGSNFTLKIRSTKLEDSAMYFCASSGQARYEQYFGPGTRLTVT.

The table lists this clone with a count of one. The rearrangement uses TRBV7-9 and TRBJ2-7, with D tentatively TRBD1 or TRBD2 (5 bases each). The V gene's germline CDR1 is SEHNR and CDR2 FQNEAQ (reference sequence). V was pared by 7 bases and J by 7 bases, with 23 bases between. The length of the CDR3 is 15 residues. CDR3 amino acids: CASIDEGNPLQEQYF. CDR3 sequence (DNA): TGTGCCAGCATCGACGAGGGGAATCCCCTTCAGGAGCAGTACTTC.

The V and J genes are TRBV4-1 and TRBJ1-3; perhaps TRBD1 as D (6 bases). The CDR3 consists of 17 residues. The germline V gene has CDR1 MGHRA and CDR2 YSYEKL. V dropped 1 base and J dropped 4 bases, with 17 bases sitting between them. CDR3 region: CASSQGLQGYLGNTIYF. The CDR3 nucleotides are TGCGCCAGCAGCCAAGGGCTCCAGGGGTACTTGGGAAACACCATATATTTT.

This clone was recorded once. J is TRBJ2-1 and V is TRBV19, with D tentatively TRBD2 (5 bases). Looked up from germline, CDR1 is LNHDA and CDR2 is SQIVND (reference sequence). This CDR3 comprises 14 residues. The V and J ends lost 7 bases and 5 bases respectively, with 15 bases between them. This CDR3 is CASTASSFNNEQFF. The CDR3 region has the DNA TGTGCCAGTACGGCTAGCAGTTTTAACAATGAGCAGTTCTTC.

The chain recombines TRBV9 with TRBJ2-7; TRBD2 aligns across 7 bases. The CDR3 is 14 residues long. Trimming cost V 4 bases and J 3 bases; bases outside gene matches: 7. Germline V CDR1 and CDR2: SGDLS, YYNGEE. CDR3 protein: CASSPQTSRYEQYF. CDR3 DNA sequence: TGTGCCAGCAGCCCCCAGACTAGCCGCTACGAGCAGTACTTC.

The chain links TRBV6-6 to TRBJ1-6; unclear D gene. V lost 2 bases and J 5 bases, leaving 4 bases between the germline ends. From germline, CDR1 is MNHNY and CDR2 SVGAGI (reference sequence). The CDR3 covers 13 residues. CDR3 sequence reads: CASSYANNSPLHF. CDR3 DNA: TGTGCCAGCAGTTACGCGAATAATTCACCCCTCCACTTT.

This sequence joins TRBV9 and TRBJ2-5; 13 positions match TRBD2. This CDR3 spans 16 amino acids. Germline-derived CDR1 and CDR2 are SGDLS and YYNGEE. With V trimmed by 7 bases and J by 5 bases, 11 bases remained unmatched. This chain's CDR3 is CASGPGTSGIGETQYF. In DNA, the CDR3 is TGTGCCAGCGGACCCGGGACTAGCGGGATCGGGGAGACCCAGTACTTC.